This section outlines one T cell receptor (beta chain) sequence together with its context. The antigen remains undetermined. The PCR had 60 Vbeta and 13 Jbeta primers. Sequencing used immunoSEQ multiplex PCR; TCRdb keeps in-frame clones, though not all of them. Recorded here are 85,000 or so clones; the top ten clones represent around 1.1%. Germline CDR1 is SQVTM and CDR2 is ANQGSEA. J was trimmed by 2 bases and V by 6 bases; bases with no gene match: 5. CDR3 size: 13 residues. The source of the sample is a study of cytomegalovirus exposure and HLA in healthy donors. Study results and caveats: Previously analyzed data showed that most TCR beta V segments were productive at a frequency of about 87% or about 30%. Roughly uniform sequencing depth across donors was assumed, possibly incorrectly.

Specimen: PBMCs. The rearrangement uses TRBV29-1 and TRBJ1-1, with 8 bases matching TRBD1. This TCR derives from a woman aged 30 to 39 in good health and CMV-seronegative. The CDR3 region is CSVLQGGNTEAFF. The CDR3 coding sequence is TGCAGCGTCCTACAGGGGGGAAACACTGAAGCTTTCTTT.